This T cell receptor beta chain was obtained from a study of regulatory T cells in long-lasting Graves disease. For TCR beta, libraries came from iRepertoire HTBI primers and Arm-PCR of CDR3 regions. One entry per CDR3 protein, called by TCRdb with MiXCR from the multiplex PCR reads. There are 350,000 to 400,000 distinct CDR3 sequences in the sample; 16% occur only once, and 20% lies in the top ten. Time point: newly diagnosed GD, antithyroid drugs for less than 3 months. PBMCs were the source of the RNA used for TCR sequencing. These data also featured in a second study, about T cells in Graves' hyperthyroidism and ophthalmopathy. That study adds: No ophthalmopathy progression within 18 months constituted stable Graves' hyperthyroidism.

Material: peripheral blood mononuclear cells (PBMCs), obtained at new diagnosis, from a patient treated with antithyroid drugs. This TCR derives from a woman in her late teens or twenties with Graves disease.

Here the CDR3 reads CASSPSGRYDEQYF. The CDR3 nucleotides are TGTGCCAGCAGCCCAAGCGGGAGGTACGACGAGCAGTACTTC. The chain uses TRBV7-6 and TRBJ2-7; 9 bases match TRBD2. CDR3 size: 14 residues. The V and J ends lost 5 bases and 5 bases, in that order; junction bases with no gene match: 7. Germline V CDR1 and CDR2: SGHVS, FNYEAQ.